The T cell receptor beta chain described here comes from a study of shared clonotypes between healthy human individuals (dated by TCRdb to the early 2020s). Notes on the research overall: The cohort comprised two women and a few men aged 18 to 49 years. For each donor, CD4 naive and CD4 memory were each given three plates, CD8 naive was given two plates, and CD8 memory was given one plate. To estimate repertoire size and how much clonotypes are shared between individuals, the study performed deep sequencing of blood TCR repertoires from a handful of healthy adults. Per donor, leukapheresis produced somewhere between about 0.94 and 10 billion PBMCs. To increase sequencing depth and limit assay-specific biases, TCR repertoire library preparation and sequencing were carried out by different laboratories using diverse techniques.

CD8 naive samples were CD45RO-negative cells positively selected for CCR7, giving a CD45RA+CCR7+ population that excluded TemRA cells. Healthy HIV-negative adults with no recently reported acute infections or vaccinations were included as donors. Only Caucasian adults living in Nashville, Tennessee, USA were represented among the donors. Blood was collected by leukapheresis, and PBMCs were isolated by Ficoll-Histopaque density gradient centrifugation and then cryopreserved in liquid nitrogen vapor phase. Purity and quantity of every magnetically sorted T cell population were checked by analytical flow cytometry. From each sorted fraction, genomic DNA was isolated and quantified by UV absorbance on a Nanodrop 2000c. This clone came up a few times. Its antigen is not yet known. Within one base of it there is no much larger clone, and no base qualities were kept. Using the deep immunoSEQ assay, multiplex PCR amplified TCR CDR3 regions from genomic DNA. Genomic DNA extracted from each cell subset was distributed evenly over all wells of several immunoSEQ 96-well plates, and each plate served as one replicate. For sorted subsets, 150 to 250 ng genomic DNA, equal to 30,000 to 35,000 T cell genomes, was loaded into each replicate PCR. Purified libraries were quantified with a Qubit 3.0 fluorometer, sized on a Bioanalyzer 2100, and re-quantified with the KAPA Library Quantification kit. Every immunoSEQ 96-well plate was sequenced on a dedicated single-read 150-cycle Illumina NextSeq 550 flow cell. For the original study's pipeline: The immunoSEQ output contained only junctional sequences without quality scores, so filtering could not match that applied to full-length reads. To assign V/J genes and CDR3, sequences were annotated against IMGT germline references using PyIR, a Python wrapper for IgBLAST v1.9. Reads were removed for weak V/J assignments (E-value above 1e-6), missing CDR3, stop codons, out-of-frame junctions, or ambiguous translated residues. V3J clonotypes were defined as sequences sharing an identical inferred V gene, J gene, and CDR3 amino acid sequence. The percentage overlap between two repertoires was calculated by dividing the number of shared unique clonotypes by the size of the smaller repertoire. RTK rarefaction, the Chao1 estimator, and Recon v2.1 estimates of unobserved clonotypes were used to assess repertoire richness. For all TCRbeta clonotypes obtained by the gDNA method from a few donors, generation probabilities were computed with OLGA. Here the immuneACCESS table is served through TCRdb, limited to in-frame sequences with V and J called. Missing clones are a known gap in these copies; in checked studies unresolved V genes cover under half, and the rest lacks a known reason. D and trimming come from the DNA, and the V and J calls and clone size come from that table. Recorded for this sample are about 550,000 clones; less than 97% of them occurred a single time. 0.095% to 0.12% of the sample lies in the top ten.

The germline V gene (reference sequence) gives CDR1 as SEHNR and CDR2 as FQNEAQ. The CDR3 covers 15 residues, taking in both the cysteine and the phenylalanine. Only the CDR3 portion is preserved as DNA: 45 bases, with reading frame beginning at the first base. The trim is 1 base for V and 3 bases for J, with a gap of 9 bases between the germline ends. Overall study results and their limits: Incomplete sequencing was indicated by rarefaction of sorted-subset datasets, despite the large sequencing depth. Estimated clonotype richness was generally larger for naive than for memory subsets. Because the study included a small number of donors, the genetic and exposure-history diversity represented was limited. Only blood was sampled, and tissue TCR repertoires likely differ from those in blood. Clonotypes shared by all four sorted-subset donors showed higher generation probabilities than non-shared clonotypes. Pairwise subsampling indicated that sequencing depth was expected to affect the degree of clonotype sharing among donors. Across a handful of donors, around 5.4% of naive CD4, more than 3% of naive CD8, 2.3% of memory CD4, and approximately 0.4% of memory CD8 clonotypes were shared.

Rearrangement joined TRBV7-9 to TRBJ2-2; TRBD1 is a possible D gene, resting on 6 matching bases. The clonotype originates from a woman aged 25 to 39 in good health. What was sequenced was naive CD8+ T cells sorted from blood. Explained via the paper, the cell subset or site label denotes: CD45RA+CCR7+. The DNA is TGTGCCAGCAGCTTAGTCAGGGGTCACACCGGGGAGCTGTTTTTT. It specifies CASSLVRGHTGELFF.